Listed here are 29 T cell receptor beta chains from one sample, sequenced in a study of blood T cell repertoires in COVID-19. Sequencing was performed with immunoSEQ multiplex PCR; in TCRdb, only in-frame clones are kept and a portion is missing. This sample carries fewer than 200,000 clones, about 79% of them seen once, and the ten largest clones take approximately 26%. What was sequenced was peripheral blood. The source is a woman between 65 and 79 years old with acute or convalescent COVID-19.

V is TRBV30 and J is TRBJ2-1, with D perhaps TRBD2 (5 bases). V lost 2 bases and J 3 bases, leaving 5 bases between the germline ends. Germline assignment: CDR1 GTSNPN and CDR2 SVGIG (reference sequence). The CDR3 has 12 amino acids. CDR3 region: CAWSRDYNEQFF. In DNA form, the CDR3 reads TGTGCCTGGAGTCGGGACTACAATGAGCAGTTCTTC. The variable domain in full, with the rest retrieved from reference TRBV30 and TRBJ2-1, is SQTIHQWPATLVQPVGSPLSLECTVEGTSNPNLYWYRQAAGRGLQLLFYSVGIGQISSEVPQNLSASRPQDRQFILSSKKLLLSDSGFYLCAWSRDYNEQFFGPGTRLTVL.

This clone came up many times. The CDR3 DNA reads TGCAGCGGAAGGACAGGCTCGGGGAACTATGGCTACACCTTC. Protein product: CSGRTGSGNYGYTF. This rearrangement joins TRBV29-1 to TRBJ1-2, with TRBD1 identical over 7 bases. Germline CDR1 SQVTM, CDR2 ANQGSEA. After removal of 7 bases from V and 2 bases from J, the junction contained 10 bases not matched to a gene. The CDR3 runs 14 residues.

The CDR3 region is CASSIGGGYEQYF. The CDR3 region has the DNA TGTGCCAGTAGTATCGGGGGAGGCTACGAGCAGTACTTC. The V call is TRBV19, the J call TRBJ2-7; D might be TRBD2 (6 bases). CDR1 and CDR2 (germline): LNHDA, SQIVND (reference sequence). V was clipped by 3 bases and J by 3 bases, with 9 bases between them. There are 13 residues in the CDR3.

A single count supports this clone. The V call is TRBV2, the J call TRBJ1-3; TRBD1 might be the D (6 bases). Germline CDR1 SNHLY, CDR2 FYNNEI. The CDR3 has 17 residues. The V gene lost 6 bases and the J gene lost 4 bases, with 22 bases spanning the gap. Here the CDR3 reads CASSLGVGQGTGNTIYF. CDR3 in DNA: TGTGCCAGCAGCCTAGGGGTAGGGCAGGGGACAGGAAACACCATATATTTT.

CDR3 sequence reads: CASRADRINTGELFF. In DNA form, the CDR3 reads TGTGCCAGCAGAGCGGACCGAATTAACACCGGGGAGCTGTTTTTT. V and J are TRBV6-5 and TRBJ2-2, with D perhaps TRBD2 (5 bases). Germline-derived CDR1 and CDR2 are MNHEY and SVGAGI. Trimming left V 6 bases short and J 2 bases short, with 13 bases between. CDR3 length: 15 residues.

This chain uses TRBV5-1 with TRBJ2-5; tentative D call: TRBD2 (5 bases). V lost 2 bases and J lost 1, with 9 bases in between. Germline CDR1 and CDR2: SGHRS and YFSETQ. This CDR3 spans 14 amino acids. The CDR3 DNA is TGCGCCAGCAGCTTCGGGGTCCTCCAAGAGACCCAGTACTTC. This gives the protein CASSFGVLQETQYF.

The rearrangement joins TRBV7-8 to TRBJ2-2; TRBD1 matches 8 bases. Germline CDR1 reads SGHVS; CDR2 reads FQNEAQ. V lost 8 bases and J lost 6; bases outside the gene matches: 2. CDR3 length: 12 amino acids. CDR3 amino acids: CASSTGAGELFF. The DNA of the CDR3 is TGTGCCAGCTCGACAGGGGCCGGGGAGCTGTTTTTT.

The rearrangement links TRBV7-2 to TRBJ1-3; D gene uncertain. The germline V gene encodes CDR1 SGHTA and CDR2 FQGNSA. Trimming pared 1 base from V and 0 bases from J, leaving 7 bases between. The CDR3 is made up of 15 amino acids. The CDR3 DNA is TGTGCCAGCAGCTTAGACCCAGGCTCTGGAAACACCATATATTTT. Translated: CASSLDPGSGNTIYF.

This chain joins TRBV4-2 and TRBJ2-3, with D tentatively TRBD2 (5 bases). Germline lookup yields CDR1 LGHNA and CDR2 YNFKEQ. V was shortened by 3 bases and J by 4 bases, with 20 bases between the two germline ends. This CDR3 region has 17 residues. The CDR3 DNA follows: TGTGCCAGCAGCCAGGCCTTCCCTCTAGCAGGCGCAGATACGCAGTATTTT. Translation gives CASSQAFPLAGADTQYF.

V is TRBV4-1 and J is TRBJ1-4; D may be TRBD1 (5 bases). With 0 bases removed from V and 10 bases from J, the gap between germline ends came to 15 bases. CDR3 size: 15 residues. The germline V gene encodes CDR1 MGHRA and CDR2 YSYEKL. The CDR3 is CASSQEGSGLGKLFF. Here the CDR3 DNA reads TGCGCCAGCAGCCAAGAGGGTTCAGGGTTAGGAAAACTGTTTTTT.

The chain joins TRBV10-1 to TRBJ2-1, with D possibly TRBD2 on 7 matching bases. Germline assignment: CDR1 WNHNN and CDR2 SYGVQD (reference sequence). This CDR3 comprises 16 residues. Trimming left V 0 bases short and J 7 bases short, with 16 bases between. In nucleotides, the CDR3 is TGCGCCAGCAGTGAGTCGATTTGGGAGGGACAAAATGAGCAGTTCTTC. Residues: CASSESIWEGQNEQFF.

This chain uses TRBV29-1 with TRBJ2-1, with 7 bases aligning to TRBD1. V was pared by 4 bases and J by 8 bases, with 8 bases of the junction left unmatched. Germline V CDR1 and CDR2: SQVTM, ANQGSEA. CDR3 length: 13 amino acids. The CDR3 bases are TGCAGCGTTGGACAGGGTGTGATCGATGAGCAGTTCTTC. It encodes CSVGQGVIDEQFF.

The chain combines TRBV19 with TRBJ2-1; TRBD2 agrees at 10 bases. The CDR3 totals 15 residues. With V trimmed by 2 bases and J by 7 bases, 5 bases remained unmatched. Germline assignment: CDR1 LNHDA and CDR2 SQIVND (reference sequence). The DNA of the CDR3 is TGTGCCAGTAGTATATTAGCGGGAGGTTTTAATGAGCAGTTCTTC. Translated, it gives CASSILAGGFNEQFF.

The V and J genes are TRBV7-9 and TRBJ2-7; 7 bases are shared with TRBD1. From germline, CDR1 is SEHNR and CDR2 FQNEAQ (reference sequence). The CDR3 spans 14 residues. V was pared by 3 bases and J by 2 bases, with 4 bases of the junction left unmatched. The CDR3 loop is CASSFGQDTYEQYF. The CDR3 DNA sequence: TGTGCCAGCAGCTTCGGACAGGACACCTACGAGCAGTACTTC.

The chain employs TRBV4-1 and TRBJ2-1; 11 nucleotides match TRBD2. The CDR3 totals 13 residues. Germline values: CDR1 MGHRA, CDR2 YSYEKL. J gave up 10 bases and V 4 bases, and 3 bases lay outside the gene matches. CDR3 amino acids: CASSPRTSGEQFF. The CDR3 DNA is TGCGCCAGCAGCCCCAGGACTAGCGGGGAGCAGTTCTTC.

The chain links TRBV18 to TRBJ1-5; no definite D call. Germline CDR1 reads KGHSH; CDR2 reads LQKENI. The length of the CDR3 is 16 residues. Trimming left V 3 bases short and J 5 bases short, with 17 bases between. DNA of the CDR3: TGTGCCAGCTCACCGAAGGTCAGTAGCATTCATCAGCCCCAGCATTTT. It yields the protein CASSPKVSSIHQPQHF.

This clone was seen just once. V usage is TRBV10-3 and J usage is TRBJ2-3; D is possibly TRBD1 (5 bases). CDR1 and CDR2 (germline): ENHRY, SYGVKD. V lost 7 bases and J 5 bases, leaving 13 bases between the germline ends. The CDR3 runs to 13 residues. CDR3 protein: CAINRQMGDTQYF. As DNA, the CDR3 is TGTGCCATCAACCGACAGATGGGAGATACGCAGTATTTT.

The V and J genes are TRBV5-1 and TRBJ2-1, with TRBD2 identical over 7 bases. This CDR3 contains 19 residues. The V segment lost 0 bases and the J segment 4 bases; nucleotides outside the gene matches: 16. Germline assignment: CDR1 SGHRS and CDR2 YFSETQ. The DNA for the CDR3 is TGCGCCAGCAGCTTGGTGGTGGGAGGTTGGAGCGGGGAATACAATGAGCAGTTCTTC. Protein sequence: CASSLVVGGWSGEYNEQFF.

The V gene is TRBV6-5, the J gene TRBJ2-2, with D uncertain. The CDR3 is made up of 15 amino acids. V lost 6 bases to trimming and J lost 0 bases, with 11 bases between them. Germline assignment: CDR1 MNHEY and CDR2 SVGAGI. The CDR3 sequence: CASSPTRANTGELFF. The CDR3 nucleotides read TGTGCCAGCAGCCCAACCCGAGCGAACACCGGGGAGCTGTTTTTT.

V and J are TRBV3-1 (or the pseudogene TRBV3-2) and TRBJ1-6, with D maybe TRBD1 (5 bases). Trimming cost V 1 base and J 6 bases, with 13 bases left between them. CDR3 length equals 16 residues. The germline V gene encodes CDR1 LGHDT and CDR2 YNNKEL (reference sequence). The CDR3 sequence: CASSQVGGTPNSPLHF. For the CDR3, the DNA is TGTGCCAGCAGCCAAGTAGGAGGGACCCCTAATTCACCCCTCCACTTT.

V usage is TRBV27 and J usage is TRBJ2-7; 10 bases are shared with TRBD1. The CDR3 length is 14 residues. J gave up 3 bases and V 5 bases, and 4 bases lay outside the gene matches. The V gene's germline CDR1 is MNHEY and CDR2 SMNVEV (reference sequence). CDR3 amino acids: CASSLGQGVYEQYF. The CDR3 nucleotides read TGTGCCAGCAGTCTTGGACAGGGGGTCTACGAGCAGTACTTC.

This clone was recorded only once. This chain links TRBV12-3 or TRBV12-4 with TRBJ1-2; possibly TRBD1 for D (5 bases). CDR3 size: 12 residues. V was cut by 7 bases and J by 3 bases, with 9 bases left in between. This CDR3 reads CASTPGYYGYTF. For the CDR3, the DNA is TGTGCCAGCACCCCAGGGTACTATGGCTACACCTTC.

The chain joins TRBV7-2 to TRBJ1-6; maybe TRBD1 (6 bases). This CDR3 contains 16 residues. The germline V gene encodes CDR1 SGHTA and CDR2 FQGNSA. V was shortened by 5 bases and J by 10 bases, with 21 bases between the two germline ends. CDR3 nucleotide sequence: TGTGCCAGCAGCCCCCGGGGGGCGCGAACCGGCTCACCCCTCCACTTT. Translation: CASSPRGARTGSPLHF.

This chain's CDR3 is CASSWGDVSSGNTIYF. The CDR3 coding sequence is TGTGCCAGCAGTTGGGGGGACGTGAGCTCTGGAAACACCATATATTTT. This sequence joins TRBV2 and TRBJ1-3; possibly TRBD1 for D (5 bases). The CDR3 runs to 16 residues. V lost 5 bases and J 0 bases, leaving 14 bases between the germline ends. Germline CDR1 SNHLY, CDR2 FYNNEI.

The rearrangement links TRBV11-2 to TRBJ1-6, with unresolved D. Between the trimmed V and J ends, which lost 5 bases and 7 bases, there was a span of 24 bases. Per the germline V gene, CDR1 is SGHAT and CDR2 is FQNNGV. The length of the CDR3 is 18 residues. The CDR3 here is CASSGSLAGSLGNSPLHF. The CDR3 bases are TGTGCCAGCAGCGGGAGTTTAGCGGGGTCTTTGGGAAATTCACCCCTCCACTTT. Combining the CDR3 with reference TRBV11-2 and TRBJ1-6 gives the whole variable domain EAGVAQSPRYKIIEKRQSVAFWCNPISGHATLYWYQQILGQGPKLLIQFQNNGVVDDSQLPKDRFSAERLKGVDSTLKIQPAKLEDSAVYLCASSGSLAGSLGNSPLHFGNGTRLTVT.

The chain combines TRBV23-1 with TRBJ2-7, with 8 bases fitting TRBD1. TRBV23-1 is labeled an ORF, and its function is uncertain. J was trimmed by 3 bases and V by 8 bases; bases with no gene match: 9. The CDR3 extends over 14 amino acids. This CDR3 is CASPDRGTSYEQYF. Written as DNA, the CDR3 is TGCGCCAGCCCCGACAGGGGCACGAGCTACGAGCAGTACTTC.

J is TRBJ2-5 and V is TRBV30; no clear D. Germline CDR1 is GTSNPN and CDR2 is SVGIG (reference sequence). The V end was cut by 0 bases, the J end by 2 bases, with 7 bases between. The CDR3 is 13 residues long. In DNA, the CDR3 is TGTGCCTGGAGTGTACGGCGGCAAGAGACCCAGTACTTC. This gives the protein CAWSVRRQETQYF.

The chain links TRBV2 to TRBJ1-6, with 8 positions matching TRBD1. Germline-derived CDR1 and CDR2 are SNHLY and FYNNEI. Trimming cost V 7 bases and J 8 bases; bases outside gene matches: 10. CDR3 size: 15 residues. CDR3 amino acids: CASMRGRGQDSPLHF. The CDR3 DNA is TGTGCCAGCATGCGGGGCAGGGGGCAAGATTCACCCCTCCACTTT.

The rearrangement links TRBV18 to TRBJ2-7; D perhaps matches TRBD1 (6 bases). V was clipped by 6 bases and J by 6 bases, with 21 bases between them. The CDR3 sequence is 15 residues long. Looked up from germline, CDR1 is KGHSH and CDR2 is LQKENI. DNA of the CDR3: TGTGCCAGCTCCCCCTCCGGGCCAGGGGCGATCGAGCAGTACTTC. It yields the protein CASSPSGPGAIEQYF.